This T cell receptor beta chain was sequenced during a study of shared clonotypes between healthy human individuals. Trimming left V 6 bases short and J 2 bases short, with 12 bases between. CDR3 length: 14 amino acids. Per the germline V gene, CDR1 is MGHRA and CDR2 is YSYEKL. Replicate PCRs from sorted subsets contained 200 ng DNA, which is 31,000 or so T cell genomes. Sequencing was performed with immunoSEQ multiplex PCR; in TCRdb, only in-frame clones are kept and a portion is missing. The repertoire consists of 2.3 million or so clones, with more than 85% occurring once and the leading ten covering about 0.41%.

This chain links TRBV4-1 with TRBJ2-3, with D hard to call. Sequences were obtained from naive CD4+ T cells from PBMCs. Subset denoted: CD45RA+ positively selected. The TCR comes from a man aged 18 to 29 in good health. Some clones in this sample may be carry-over from other donors' samples. CDR3 protein: CASRVQSLTDTQYF. The CDR3 coding sequence is TGCGCCAGCAGAGTCCAGTCCCTCACAGATACGCAGTATTTT.